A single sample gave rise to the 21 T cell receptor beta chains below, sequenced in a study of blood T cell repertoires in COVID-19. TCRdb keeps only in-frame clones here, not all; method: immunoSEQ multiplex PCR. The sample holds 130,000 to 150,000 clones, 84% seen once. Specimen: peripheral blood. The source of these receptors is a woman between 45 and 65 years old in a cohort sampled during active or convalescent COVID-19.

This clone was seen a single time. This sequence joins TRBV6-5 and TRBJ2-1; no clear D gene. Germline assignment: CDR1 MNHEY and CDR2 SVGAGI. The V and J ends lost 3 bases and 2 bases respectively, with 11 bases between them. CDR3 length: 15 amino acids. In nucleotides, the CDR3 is TGTGCCAGCAGTTATGTACAGAGAACCTACAATGAGCAGTTCTTC. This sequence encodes CASSYVQRTYNEQFF.

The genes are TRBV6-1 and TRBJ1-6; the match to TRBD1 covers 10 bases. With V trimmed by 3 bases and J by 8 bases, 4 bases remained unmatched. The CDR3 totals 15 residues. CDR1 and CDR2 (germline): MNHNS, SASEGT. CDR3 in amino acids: CASSDRTGGYSPLHF. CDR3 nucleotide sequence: TGTGCCAGCAGTGATAGGACAGGGGGGTATTCACCCCTCCACTTT.

The CDR3 nucleotides are TGCGCCAGCGGGACAGGGGACTCTGGGGCCAACGTCCTGACTTTC. It encodes CASGTGDSGANVLTF. The chain combines TRBV5-1 with TRBJ2-6; 10 bases are a match to TRBD1. The V gene's germline CDR1 is SGHRS and CDR2 YFSETQ. Germline trimming cut 7 bases from V and 0 bases from J; bases unmatched to any gene: 1. The CDR3 sequence is 15 residues long.

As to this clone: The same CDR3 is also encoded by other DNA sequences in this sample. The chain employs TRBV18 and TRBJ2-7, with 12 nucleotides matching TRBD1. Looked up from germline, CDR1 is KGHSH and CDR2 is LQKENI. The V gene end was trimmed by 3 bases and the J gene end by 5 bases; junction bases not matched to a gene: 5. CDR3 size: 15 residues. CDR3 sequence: CASSPPGQGAHEQYF. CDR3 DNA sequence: TGTGCCAGCTCACCGCCGGGACAGGGGGCCCACGAGCAGTACTTC.

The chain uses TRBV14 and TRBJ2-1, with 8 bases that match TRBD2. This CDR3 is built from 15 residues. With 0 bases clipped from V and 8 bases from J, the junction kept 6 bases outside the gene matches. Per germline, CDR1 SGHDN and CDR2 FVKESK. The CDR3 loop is CASSQDFWRGDEQFF. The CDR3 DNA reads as TGTGCCAGCAGCCAAGATTTCTGGCGGGGGGATGAGCAGTTCTTC.

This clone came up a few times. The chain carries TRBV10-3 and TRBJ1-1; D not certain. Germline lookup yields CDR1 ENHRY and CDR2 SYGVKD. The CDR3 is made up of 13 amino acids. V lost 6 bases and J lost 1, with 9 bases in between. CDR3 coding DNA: TGTGCCATCAGAAAGGAGTCGAACACTGAAGCTTTCTTT. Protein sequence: CAIRKESNTEAFF.

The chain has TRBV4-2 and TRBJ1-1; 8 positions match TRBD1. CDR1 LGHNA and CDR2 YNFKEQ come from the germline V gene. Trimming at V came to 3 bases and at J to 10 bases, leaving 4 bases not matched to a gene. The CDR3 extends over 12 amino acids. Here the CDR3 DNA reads TGTGCCAGCAGCCAGGACAGGGAGCGAGCTTTCTTT. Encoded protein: CASSQDRERAFF.

Here the CDR3 DNA reads TGTGCCAGCAGCCTGGGACTAGCTAACTACGAGCAGTACTTC. This encodes CASSLGLANYEQYF. The chain joins TRBV7-2 to TRBJ2-7; TRBD2 matches at 9 bases. This CDR3 has 14 residues. Germline V gene data show CDR1 as SGHTA and CDR2 as FQGNSA. V was pared by 5 bases and J by 3 bases, with 5 bases of the junction left unmatched.

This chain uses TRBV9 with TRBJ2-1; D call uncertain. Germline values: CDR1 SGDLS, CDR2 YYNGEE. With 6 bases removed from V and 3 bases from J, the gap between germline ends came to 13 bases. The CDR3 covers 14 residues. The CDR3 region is CASNPTPNYNEQFF. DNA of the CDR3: TGTGCCAGCAACCCTACGCCGAACTACAATGAGCAGTTCTTC.

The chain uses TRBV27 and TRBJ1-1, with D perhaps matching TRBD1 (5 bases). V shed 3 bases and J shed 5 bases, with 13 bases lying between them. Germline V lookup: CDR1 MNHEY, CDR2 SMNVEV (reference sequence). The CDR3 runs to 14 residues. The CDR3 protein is CASSFTGGVTEAFF. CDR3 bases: TGTGCCAGCAGTTTTACAGGAGGGGTAACTGAAGCTTTCTTT.

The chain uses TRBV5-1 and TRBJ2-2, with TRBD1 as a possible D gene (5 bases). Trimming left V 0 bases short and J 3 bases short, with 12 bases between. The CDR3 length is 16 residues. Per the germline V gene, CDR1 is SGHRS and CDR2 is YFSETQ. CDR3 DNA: TGCGCCAGCAGCTTGGGTTCCAGGGCGGACACCGGGGAGCTGTTTTTT. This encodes CASSLGSRADTGELFF.

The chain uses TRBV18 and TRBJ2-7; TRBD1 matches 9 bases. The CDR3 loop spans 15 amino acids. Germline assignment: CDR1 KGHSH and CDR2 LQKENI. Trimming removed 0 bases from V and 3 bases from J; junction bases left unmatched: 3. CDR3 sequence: CASSPPGTGRYEQYF. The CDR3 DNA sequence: TGTGCCAGCTCACCACCCGGGACAGGGCGCTACGAGCAGTACTTC.

The chain's CDR3 is CASMSNRGLIEAFF. CDR3 coding DNA: TGTGCCAGCATGTCTAACAGGGGGCTTATTGAAGCTTTCTTT. The rearrangement joins TRBV7-8 to TRBJ1-1, with 9 bases aligning to TRBD1. Per the germline V gene, CDR1 is SGHVS and CDR2 is FQNEAQ. This CDR3 has 14 residues. The V gene end was trimmed by 7 bases and the J gene end by 7 bases; junction bases not matched to a gene: 10. Looking up the rest from reference TRBV7-8 and TRBJ1-1 gives the full variable domain: GAGVSQSPRYKVAKRGQDVALRCDPISGHVSLFWYQQALGQGPEFLTYFQNEAQLDKSGLPSDRFFAERPEGSVSTLKIQRTQQEDSAVYLCASMSNRGLIEAFFGQGTRLTVV.

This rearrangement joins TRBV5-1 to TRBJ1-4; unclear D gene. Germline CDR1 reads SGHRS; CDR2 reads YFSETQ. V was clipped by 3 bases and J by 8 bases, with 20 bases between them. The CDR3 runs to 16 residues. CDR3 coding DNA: TGCGCCAGCAGCTACCGTACAGCCACCCCGGGGGAAAAACTGTTTTTT. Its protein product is CASSYRTATPGEKLFF.

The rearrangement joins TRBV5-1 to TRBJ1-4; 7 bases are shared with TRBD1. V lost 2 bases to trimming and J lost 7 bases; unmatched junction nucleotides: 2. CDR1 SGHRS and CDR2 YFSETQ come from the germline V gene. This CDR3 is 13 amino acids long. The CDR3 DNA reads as TGCGCCAGCAGCTTAAACAGGGGTGAAAAACTGTTTTTT. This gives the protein CASSLNRGEKLFF.

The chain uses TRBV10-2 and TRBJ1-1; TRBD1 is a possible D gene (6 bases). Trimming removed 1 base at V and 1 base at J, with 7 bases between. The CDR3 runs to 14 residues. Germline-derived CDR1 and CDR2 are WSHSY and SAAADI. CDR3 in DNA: TGCGCCAGCAGTGAGTTGACAGGGAACACTGAAGCTTTCTTT. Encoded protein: CASSELTGNTEAFF.

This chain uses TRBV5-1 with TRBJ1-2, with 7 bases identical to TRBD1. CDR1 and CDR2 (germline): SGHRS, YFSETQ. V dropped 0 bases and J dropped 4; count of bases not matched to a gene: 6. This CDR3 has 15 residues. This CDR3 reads CASSLVGQASYGYTF. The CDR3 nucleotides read TGCGCCAGCAGCTTGGTAGGACAGGCGAGCTATGGCTACACCTTC.

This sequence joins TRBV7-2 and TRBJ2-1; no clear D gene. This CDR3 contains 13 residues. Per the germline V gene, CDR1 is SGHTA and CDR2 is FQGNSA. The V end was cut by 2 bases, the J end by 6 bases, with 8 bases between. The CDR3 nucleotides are TGTGCCAGCAGCTTATCGTTCCCCAATGAGCAGTTCTTC. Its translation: CASSLSFPNEQFF.

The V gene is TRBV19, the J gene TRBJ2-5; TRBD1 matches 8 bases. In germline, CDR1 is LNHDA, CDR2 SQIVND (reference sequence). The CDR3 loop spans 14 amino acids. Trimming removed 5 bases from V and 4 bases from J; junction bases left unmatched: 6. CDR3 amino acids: CASSLSGQVETQYF. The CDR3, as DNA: TGTGCCAGTAGTCTTTCGGGACAGGTAGAGACCCAGTACTTC.

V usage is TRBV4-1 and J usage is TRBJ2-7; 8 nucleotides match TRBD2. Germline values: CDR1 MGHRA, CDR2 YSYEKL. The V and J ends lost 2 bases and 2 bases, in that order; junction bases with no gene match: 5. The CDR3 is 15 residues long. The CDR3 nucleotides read TGCGCCAGCAGCCAACGGGAGGGGGGAGCCTACGAGCAGTACTTC. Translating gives CASSQREGGAYEQYF.

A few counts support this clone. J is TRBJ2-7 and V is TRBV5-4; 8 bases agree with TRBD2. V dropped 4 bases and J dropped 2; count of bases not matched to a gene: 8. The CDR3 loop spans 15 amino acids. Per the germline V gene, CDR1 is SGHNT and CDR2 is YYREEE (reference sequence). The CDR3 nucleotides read TGTGCCAGCAGCCCCCGGGGGGGTGGGACCTACGAGCAGTACTTC. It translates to CASSPRGGGTYEQYF. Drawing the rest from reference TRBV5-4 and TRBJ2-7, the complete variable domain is ETGVTQSPTHLIKTRGQQVTLRCSSQSGHNTVSWYQQALGQGPQFIFQYYREEENGRGNFPPRFSGLQFPNYSSELNVNALELDDSALYLCASSPRGGGTYEQYFGPGTRLTVT.